This T cell receptor beta chain was documented in a study of glioma-infiltrating T cells after dendritic cell vaccination. The ends were cut back, 8 bases at V and 6 bases at J, with 11 bases in the middle. The CDR3 runs 11 residues. The V gene's germline CDR1 is SGHAT and CDR2 FQNNGV. This clone was counted a few times. This sample's time point: after dendritic cell vaccination, including at tumor progression/relapse. Amplification used 60 V beta primers and 13 J beta primers. Here immunoSEQ multiplex PCR was the method, and the copy in TCRdb shows in-frame clones only, minus some. The table lists around 78,000 clones, over 75% of them singletons.

This sequence joins TRBV11-2 and TRBJ2-7; weak D call: TRBD1 (6 bases). Sequenced here: blood, sampled after dendritic cell vaccination. This receptor was identified in a human donor with glioblastoma. The CDR3, as DNA: TGTGCCAGCGCAGGGGTTATCGAGCAGTACTTC. Its protein is CASAGVIEQYF.